The clone carrying this T cell receptor (beta chain) was seen just once. Study processing details: Nucleated cell number was recorded as an estimate derived from reference gene primer amplification. Libraries were prepared by immunoSEQ multiplex PCR; TCRdb keeps only in-frame clonotypes and omits some of them. V, J and clone size reflect that table, while D and trimming were determined from the DNA. The table records around 380,000 clones, 81% of them present only once. These data come from a study of blood T cell repertoires in COVID-19. About the research overall: Material from acute and convalescent COVID-19 was sourced from the United States, Italy and Spain. Sources were T cells, B-cell-depleted T cells, or PBMCs; the material itself was cDNA or gDNA.

Germline CDR1 KGHSH, CDR2 LQKENI. The CDR3 spans 15 residues. Trimming removed 0 bases from V and 8 bases from J; junction bases left unmatched: 8. The sequence was obtained from a human donor with acute or convalescent COVID-19. The donor label of this sample is uncertain. The specimen sequenced was peripheral blood. The V and J genes are TRBV18 and TRBJ2-3, with 7 bases aligning to TRBD2. CDR3 sequence (DNA): TGTGCCAGCTCACCACCGCGGACTAGTCGGATTACGCAGTATTTT. Its protein product is CASSPPRTSRITQYF.